This TCR beta chain appears in the sequencing data of a study of shared clonotypes between healthy human individuals. Note on this clone: An end of the junction does not agree with germline; a read error may underlie this. Other DNA sequences in this specimen translate into the identical CDR3.

Donation came from healthy HIV-negative adults that had no recent acute infections or vaccinations. Generated by immunoSEQ multiplex PCR, the TCRdb table keeps only in-frame clones and is missing some. In the table there are roughly 2.4 million clones, 90% to 96% of which are singletons. Germline CDR1 SGHTA, CDR2 FQGTGA. The CDR3 extends over 15 amino acids. Sequenced material: naive CD4+ T cells sorted from blood. Subset given: CD45RA+ positively selected. The gene calls are TRBV7-3 and TRBJ2-1, with TRBD1 identical over 8 bases. The clonotype originates from a man aged 18 to 35 in good health. The CDR3 DNA reads TGTGCCAGCAGCCTAACAGGGGGCTCCTACAATGAGCAGTTCTTC. Translating gives CASSLTGGSYNEQFF.